These 11 T cell receptor beta chains were all obtained from the same sample, sequenced in a study of cytomegalovirus exposure and HLA in healthy donors. PCR primers comprised 60 Vbeta and 13 Jbeta primers. TCRdb's table, derived via immunoSEQ multiplex PCR, lists solely in-frame clones and lacks some. The sample holds fewer than 150,000 clones, around 75% seen once. Sequences were obtained from PBMCs. The receptor set was obtained from a man aged 25-40 years in good health and CMV-seronegative.

The sample holds a few counts of this clone. CDR3 amino acids: CASSLGGINTEAFF. The CDR3 DNA sequence: TGTGCCAGCAGCTTAGGAGGGATTAACACTGAAGCTTTCTTT. The chain links TRBV7-2 to TRBJ1-1, with D unresolved. Germline CDR1 is SGHTA and CDR2 is FQGNSA. The length of the CDR3 is 14 residues. Trimming removed 1 base at V and 2 bases at J, with 8 bases between.

This sequence joins TRBV18 and TRBJ2-5, with TRBD2 matching over 7 bases. The ends lost 3 bases at V and 5 bases at J; junction bases unmatched: 3. The length of the CDR3 is 13 residues. Germline values: CDR1 KGHSH, CDR2 LQKENI. The CDR3, as DNA: TGTGCCAGCTCACCGGGGGGGACCGAGACCCAGTACTTC. This codes for CASSPGGTETQYF.

The genes are TRBV7-2 and TRBJ1-5, with D unclear. This CDR3 spans 13 amino acids. Trimming removed 5 bases from V and 0 bases from J, with 5 bases in between. Germline V gene sequence: CDR1 SGHTA, CDR2 FQGNSA. The CDR3 reads CASSKHSNQPQHF. DNA for the CDR3: TGTGCCAGCAGCAAACATAGCAATCAGCCCCAGCATTTT. Full variable domain (missing parts from reference TRBV7-2 and TRBJ1-5): GAGVSQSPSNKVTEKGKDVELRCDPISGHTALYWYRQSLGQGLEFLIYFQGNSAPDKSGLPSDRFSAERTGGSVSTLTIQRTQQEDSAVYLCASSKHSNQPQHFGDGTRLSIL.

The rearrangement joins TRBV15 to TRBJ2-3; D remains unclear. The V gene's germline CDR1 is LNHNV and CDR2 YYDKDF (reference sequence). V was pared by 1 base and J by 6 bases, with 11 bases between. The CDR3 is 14 residues long. The CDR3 is CATSRALEADTQYF. As DNA, the CDR3 is TGTGCCACCAGCAGAGCGCTTGAGGCCGATACGCAGTATTTT.

CDR3 sequence reads: CAWSRGAGDSPLHF. The CDR3 DNA follows: TGTGCCTGGAGTCGGGGGGCCGGGGATTCACCCCTCCACTTT. This chain connects TRBV30 to TRBJ1-6; TRBD1 might be the D (6 bases). Germline-derived CDR1 and CDR2 are GTSNPN and SVGIG (reference sequence). CDR3 size: 14 residues. Trimming left V 2 bases short and J 8 bases short, with 13 bases between. Full variable domain (remainder filled in from reference TRBV30 and TRBJ1-6): SQTIHQWPATLVQPVGSPLSLECTVEGTSNPNLYWYRQAAGRGLQLLFYSVGIGQISSEVPQNLSASRPQDRQFILSSKKLLLSDSGFYLCAWSRGAGDSPLHFGNGTRLTVT.

The V gene is TRBV7-3, the J gene TRBJ2-7; 13 bases line up with TRBD2. There are 16 residues in the CDR3. The V segment lost 0 bases and the J segment 6 bases; nucleotides outside the gene matches: 5. Per germline, CDR1 SGHTA and CDR2 FQGTGA. The CDR3, as DNA: TGTGCCAGCAGCTTAACAGGGGGACTAGCGGGATTCGAGCAGTACTTC. Translated: CASSLTGGLAGFEQYF.

With respect to this clone: No conserved phenylalanine or tryptophan ends this CDR3, so it is likely a read error. This chain connects TRBV25-1 to TRBJ2-3; TRBD2 is a possible D gene (5 bases). Deletions cut 5 bases from V and 3 bases from J, with 15 bases between. Germline assignment: CDR1 MGHDK and CDR2 SYGVNS. CDR3 length: 15 residues. CDR3 sequence (DNA): TGTGCCAGCAGTCCGGCAAACCGAGGGACAGATACGCAGTATGTT. Translation: CASSPANRGTDTQYV.

V is TRBV9 and J is TRBJ2-2, with TRBD2 matching 8 bases. This CDR3 has 14 residues. Looked up from germline, CDR1 is SGDLS and CDR2 is YYNGEE. V was clipped by 1 base and J by 4 bases; unmatched bases: 0. CDR3 coding DNA: TGTGCCAGCAGCGTACTAGCGGGCACCGGGGAGCTGTTTTTT. It codes for CASSVLAGTGELFF.

This clone has more than one count but fewer than ten. Other DNA sequences in the same sample also yield this CDR3. The rearrangement uses TRBV29-1 and TRBJ2-5; 7 bases align to TRBD1. V dropped 0 bases and J dropped 2; count of bases not matched to a gene: 0. The CDR3 runs 13 residues. Per germline, CDR1 SQVTM and CDR2 ANQGSEA. CDR3 residues: CSVEDRGQETQYF. As DNA, the CDR3 is TGCAGCGTTGAAGACAGGGGGCAAGAGACCCAGTACTTC.

The chain employs TRBV6-5 and TRBJ2-2; 7 bases are a match to TRBD1. The CDR3 has 15 amino acids. V shed 6 bases, J shed 3 bases, and the junction held 7 bases outside the gene matches. CDR1 is MNHEY, CDR2 SVGAGI, per germline. This CDR3 reads CASRHRGVDTGELFF. The CDR3 DNA follows: TGTGCCAGCAGACACAGGGGCGTGGACACCGGGGAGCTGTTTTTT.

V and J are TRBV5-1 and TRBJ2-1, with D unclear. V was shortened by 3 bases and J by 5 bases, with 15 bases between the two germline ends. The CDR3 sequence is 15 residues long. CDR1 is SGHRS, CDR2 YFSETQ, per germline. The CDR3 DNA reads as TGCGCCAGCAGCTCACAACCTACCACAGACAATGAGCAGTTCTTC. Translated: CASSSQPTTDNEQFF. Full variable domain (rest looked up from reference TRBV5-1 and TRBJ2-1): KAGVTQTPRYLIKTRGQQVTLSCSPISGHRSVSWYQQTPGQGLQFLFEYFSETQRNKGNFPGRFSGRQFSNSRSEMNVSTLELGDSALYLCASSSQPTTDNEQFFGPGTRLTVL.